This is a list of T cell receptor beta chains from one sample in a study of blood T cells in healthy people across ages. Using its own MiXCR run on the 5' RACE reads, TCRdb lists one record per CDR3 protein. Of about 1,800,000 distinct CDR3 sequences listed, 28% are singletons. Sequencing used blood. The receptor source for this set is a woman in her thirties in good health. CDR3s include the opening cysteine and the closing phenylalanine or tryptophan. Fields, in order: J gene, D gene, V gene, clone size, CDR3 protein, CDR3 DNA. A D gene is named only where the DNA matches it firmly. The size field is filled for only some rows; it gives once, few, many or a size class.

J gene: TRBJ1-2
D gene: -
V gene: TRBV28
clone size: few
CDR3 protein: CASSLYYLGDGYTF
CDR3 DNA: TGTGCCAGCAGTTTATATTACCTAGGGGATGGCTACACCTTC

J gene: TRBJ1-1
D gene: -
V gene: TRBV7-3
clone size: few
CDR3 protein: CASSVTGGGTEAFF
CDR3 DNA: TGTGCCAGCAGCGTGACGGGTGGAGGCACTGAAGCTTTCTTT

J gene: TRBJ2-7
D gene: TRBD1
V gene: TRBV3-1
clone size: few
CDR3 protein: CASSQGTGGAWYEQYF
CDR3 DNA: TGTGCCAGCAGCCAAGGGACAGGGGGCGCGTGGTACGAGCAGTACTTC

J gene: TRBJ2-1
D gene: TRBD2
V gene: TRBV10-1
clone size: once
CDR3 protein: CASSDSGGENEQFF
CDR3 DNA: TGCGCCAGCAGTGATTCGGGGGGGGAAAATGAGCAGTTCTTC

J gene: TRBJ2-5
D gene: -
V gene: TRBV5-1
clone size: few
CDR3 protein: CASRRSGKQETQYF
CDR3 DNA: TGCGCCAGCAGAAGGTCAGGGAAGCAAGAGACCCAGTACTTC

J gene: TRBJ1-5
D gene: TRBD1
V gene: TRBV7-9
clone size: -
CDR3 protein: CASSSPDRGNQPQHF
CDR3 DNA: TGTGCCAGCAGCAGTCCGGACAGGGGAAATCAGCCCCAGCATTTT

J gene: TRBJ2-1
D gene: TRBD2
V gene: TRBV7-9
clone size: -
CDR3 protein: CASRHRTSGSPSRLWEQFF
CDR3 DNA: TGTGCCAGCCGTCACAGGACTAGCGGGAGCCCATCGCGATTATGGGAGCAGTTCTTC

J gene: TRBJ2-1
D gene: -
V gene: TRBV5-1
clone size: few
CDR3 protein: CASGGGGAYNEQFF
CDR3 DNA: TGCGCCAGCGGCGGCGGCGGCGCGTACAATGAGCAGTTCTTC

J gene: TRBJ2-5
D gene: TRBD2
V gene: TRBV6-5
clone size: few
CDR3 protein: CANSSPAASGEQETQYF
CDR3 DNA: TGTGCCAACAGTTCCCCGGCGGCTAGCGGGGAGCAAGAGACCCAGTACTTC

J gene: TRBJ2-3
D gene: -
V gene: TRBV29-1
clone size: -
CDR3 protein: CSVDPQGITDTQYF
CDR3 DNA: TGCAGCGTCGACCCTCAGGGTATCACAGATACGCAGTATTTT

J gene: TRBJ2-3
D gene: -
V gene: TRBV5-1
clone size: many
CDR3 protein: CASSLVLQDTQYF
CDR3 DNA: TGCGCCAGCAGCTTGGTTCTGCAAGATACGCAGTATTTT

J gene: TRBJ2-7
D gene: TRBD2
V gene: TRBV3-1
clone size: many
CDR3 protein: CASSQGLANLYEQYF
CDR3 DNA: TGTGCCAGCAGCCAAGGACTAGCGAACCTCTACGAGCAGTACTTC

J gene: TRBJ2-3
D gene: TRBD1
V gene: TRBV29-1
clone size: -
CDR3 protein: CSVEGLRDSETDTQYF
CDR3 DNA: TGCAGCGTTGAAGGCCTCCGGGACAGCGAGACAGATACGCAGTATTTT

J gene: TRBJ2-3
D gene: TRBD2
V gene: TRBV20-1
clone size: -
CDR3 protein: CSAPETSGGSTQYF
CDR3 DNA: TGCAGTGCCCCAGAGACTAGCGGGGGTAGTACGCAGTATTTT

J gene: TRBJ2-7
D gene: TRBD1
V gene: TRBV7-9
clone size: -
CDR3 protein: CASTRTGAEQYF
CDR3 DNA: TGTGCCAGCACCCGGACAGGGGCCGAGCAGTACTTC

J gene: TRBJ2-4
D gene: -
V gene: TRBV9
clone size: -
CDR3 protein: CASSVGVRDIQYF
CDR3 DNA: TGTGCCAGCAGCGTAGGGGTGAGAGACATTCAGTACTTC

J gene: TRBJ2-3
D gene: TRBD2
V gene: TRBV12-3/TRBV12-4
clone size: -
CDR3 protein: CASSPSSGNTGTEYF
CDR3 DNA: TGTGCCAGCAGCCCATCAAGCGGGAACACAGGTACGGAGTATTTT

J gene: TRBJ2-1
D gene: -
V gene: TRBV27
clone size: few
CDR3 protein: CASSSAQGPIFSYNEQFF
CDR3 DNA: TGTGCCAGCAGTTCCGCCCAGGGTCCTATCTTTTCTTACAATGAGCAGTTCTTC

J gene: TRBJ1-4
D gene: -
V gene: TRBV6-5
clone size: few
CDR3 protein: CASSYGTGSGEKLFF
CDR3 DNA: TGTGCCAGCAGTTATGGGACCGGGTCGGGGGAAAAACTGTTTTTT

J gene: TRBJ2-7
D gene: TRBD1
V gene: TRBV30
clone size: -
CDR3 protein: CAWSEGQGYEQYF
CDR3 DNA: TGTGCCTGGAGTGAAGGACAGGGCTACGAGCAGTACTTC

J gene: TRBJ2-5
D gene: -
V gene: TRBV2
clone size: few
CDR3 protein: CASPPGASEWGTQYF
CDR3 DNA: TGTGCCAGCCCCCCCGGGGCGAGCGAATGGGGGACCCAGTACTTC

J gene: TRBJ2-1
D gene: -
V gene: TRBV20-1
clone size: -
CDR3 protein: CSAPDLSEQFF
CDR3 DNA: TGCAGTGCTCCCGATCTTAGTGAGCAGTTCTTC

J gene: TRBJ2-7
D gene: TRBD1
V gene: TRBV9
clone size: many
CDR3 protein: CASSVDQGAYEQYF
CDR3 DNA: TGTGCCAGCAGCGTAGACCAGGGGGCGTACGAGCAGTACTTC

J gene: TRBJ1-6
D gene: -
V gene: TRBV14
clone size: few
CDR3 protein: CASSHFGPGQASPLHF
CDR3 DNA: TGTGCCAGCAGCCATTTCGGTCCAGGGCAGGCTTCACCCCTCCACTTT

J gene: TRBJ1-5
D gene: -
V gene: TRBV20-1
clone size: few
CDR3 protein: CSAKAPNSYSNQPQHF
CDR3 DNA: TGCAGTGCTAAGGCCCCTAACAGTTATAGCAATCAGCCCCAGCATTTT

J gene: TRBJ2-1
D gene: -
V gene: TRBV12-3/TRBV12-4
clone size: -
CDR3 protein: CASSSQGRASNEQFF
CDR3 DNA: TGTGCCAGCAGTTCACAGGGACGGGCGTCTAATGAGCAGTTCTTC

J gene: TRBJ1-6
D gene: -
V gene: TRBV4-1
clone size: many
CDR3 protein: CASSRGSNNSPLHF
CDR3 DNA: TGCGCCAGCAGCCGGGGCTCGAATAATTCACCCCTCCACTTT

J gene: TRBJ2-7
D gene: TRBD1
V gene: TRBV5-5
clone size: few
CDR3 protein: CASSYPTGNSYEQYF
CDR3 DNA: TGTGCCAGCAGCTACCCGACAGGGAATTCCTACGAGCAGTACTTC

J gene: TRBJ2-1
D gene: -
V gene: TRBV9
clone size: -
CDR3 protein: CASSVEPSRYNGQFF
CDR3 DNA: TGTGCCAGCAGCGTAGAACCTAGCCGCTACAATGGGCAGTTCTTC

J gene: TRBJ1-2
D gene: -
V gene: TRBV18
clone size: -
CDR3 protein: CASSPDASGSYYGYTF
CDR3 DNA: TGTGCCAGCTCACCAGACGCGAGTGGCAGCTACTATGGCTACACCTTC

J gene: TRBJ1-5
D gene: -
V gene: TRBV7-3
clone size: few
CDR3 protein: CASRTRRANQPQHF
CDR3 DNA: TGTGCCAGCAGAACAAGACGGGCCAATCAGCCCCAGCATTTT

J gene: TRBJ2-7
D gene: TRBD1
V gene: TRBV29-1
clone size: many
CDR3 protein: CSAVRDRVYEQYF
CDR3 DNA: TGCAGCGCCGTCCGGGACAGGGTCTACGAGCAGTACTTC

J gene: TRBJ1-5
D gene: TRBD1
V gene: TRBV25-1
clone size: -
CDR3 protein: CASSGTGGFGQPQHF
CDR3 DNA: TGTGCCAGCAGTGGGACAGGGGGCTTTGGTCAGCCCCAGCATTTT

J gene: TRBJ2-1
D gene: TRBD2
V gene: TRBV4-3
clone size: -
CDR3 protein: CASSPGLADHNEQFF
CDR3 DNA: TGCGCCAGCAGCCCGGGACTAGCGGACCACAATGAGCAGTTCTTC

J gene: TRBJ2-6
D gene: -
V gene: TRBV18
clone size: few
CDR3 protein: CASSPYQVSGANVLTF
CDR3 DNA: TGTGCCAGCTCACCATATCAGGTCTCTGGGGCCAACGTCCTGACTTTC

J gene: TRBJ2-2
D gene: TRBD1
V gene: TRBV6-2/TRBV6-3
clone size: -
CDR3 protein: CASSWDREWTGELFF
CDR3 DNA: TGTGCCAGCAGCTGGGACAGGGAATGGACCGGGGAGCTGTTTTTT

J gene: TRBJ2-7
D gene: -
V gene: TRBV29-1
clone size: -
CDR3 protein: CSVRRGCNEQYF
CDR3 DNA: TGCAGCGTTCGGAGAGGTTGCAACGAGCAGTACTTC

J gene: TRBJ2-3
D gene: -
V gene: TRBV7-3
clone size: -
CDR3 protein: CASSPPGGGTQYF
CDR3 DNA: TGTGCCAGCAGCCCCCCCGGGGGAGGTACGCAGTATTTT

J gene: TRBJ1-6
D gene: -
V gene: TRBV20-1
clone size: -
CDR3 protein: CSARDGGSRFNSPLHF
CDR3 DNA: TGCAGTGCTAGAGATGGGGGAAGCCGCTTTAATTCACCCCTCCACTTT

J gene: TRBJ2-6
D gene: -
V gene: TRBV5-5
clone size: many
CDR3 protein: CASSLAFSASGANVLTF
CDR3 DNA: TGTGCCAGCAGCTTGGCCTTCTCTGCCTCTGGGGCCAACGTCCTGACTTTC

J gene: TRBJ1-1
D gene: -
V gene: TRBV20-1
clone size: few
CDR3 protein: CSARHRVKVTEAFF
CDR3 DNA: TGCAGTGCTAGACACAGGGTTAAGGTCACTGAAGCTTTCTTT

J gene: TRBJ2-7
D gene: -
V gene: TRBV20-1
clone size: few
CDR3 protein: CSARNAPGTEQYF
CDR3 DNA: TGCAGTGCTAGAAACGCCCCGGGAACCGAGCAGTACTTC

J gene: TRBJ2-7
D gene: TRBD2
V gene: TRBV12-5
clone size: few
CDR3 protein: CASGDSGYYEQYF
CDR3 DNA: TGTGCTAGTGGGGATAGCGGGTACTACGAGCAGTACTTC

J gene: TRBJ1-2
D gene: -
V gene: TRBV29-1
clone size: many
CDR3 protein: CSVEVPGRGYTF
CDR3 DNA: TGCAGCGTTGAAGTTCCGGGTAGAGGCTACACCTTC

J gene: TRBJ1-2
D gene: TRBD1
V gene: TRBV29-1
clone size: many
CDR3 protein: CSVRQGAGYTF
CDR3 DNA: TGCAGCGTCAGACAGGGGGCAGGCTACACCTTC

J gene: TRBJ1-2
D gene: TRBD1
V gene: TRBV4-1
clone size: -
CDR3 protein: CASSPYWTGSYGYIF
CDR3 DNA: TGCGCCAGCAGCCCCTACTGGACAGGGAGCTATGGCTACATCTTC

J gene: TRBJ2-5
D gene: -
V gene: TRBV11-2
clone size: once
CDR3 protein: CASSLVAGQGGETQYF
CDR3 DNA: TGTGCCAGCAGCTTAGTCGCTGGCCAGGGGGGGGAGACCCAGTACTTC

J gene: TRBJ2-2
D gene: -
V gene: TRBV5-1
clone size: -
CDR3 protein: CASSFLPDTGELFF
CDR3 DNA: TGCGCCAGCAGCTTTCTCCCGGACACCGGGGAGCTGTTTTTT

J gene: TRBJ2-5
D gene: -
V gene: TRBV7-9
clone size: -
CDR3 protein: CASSPRGRPNYNEQYF
CDR3 DNA: TGTGCCAGCAGCCCGAGAGGGAGGCCGAATTACAATGAGCAGTACTTC

J gene: TRBJ2-3
D gene: -
V gene: TRBV15
clone size: few
CDR3 protein: CATGLRRSTDTQYF
CDR3 DNA: TGTGCCACGGGGTTGAGGAGGAGCACAGATACGCAGTATTTT

J gene: TRBJ1-1
D gene: -
V gene: TRBV29-1
clone size: -
CDR3 protein: CSGSQVFSEAFF
CDR3 DNA: TGCAGCGGGTCACAGGTCTTCTCTGAAGCTTTCTTT

J gene: TRBJ2-7
D gene: -
V gene: TRBV5-1
clone size: many
CDR3 protein: CASGTEPYEQYF
CDR3 DNA: TGCGCCAGCGGGACGGAGCCCTACGAGCAGTACTTC

J gene: TRBJ1-1
D gene: -
V gene: TRBV7-4
clone size: -
CDR3 protein: CASSTARLEGAFF
CDR3 DNA: TGTGCCAGCAGCACCGCCAGGCTCGAGGGAGCTTTCTTT

J gene: TRBJ1-2
D gene: -
V gene: TRBV4-1
clone size: few
CDR3 protein: CASSQFISGGGYTF
CDR3 DNA: TGCGCCAGCAGCCAATTTATATCGGGCGGGGGCTACACCTTC

J gene: TRBJ1-2
D gene: TRBD1
V gene: TRBV27
clone size: few
CDR3 protein: CASSSRQGAVGYTF
CDR3 DNA: TGTGCCAGCAGTTCCAGACAGGGGGCGGTAGGCTACACCTTC

J gene: TRBJ2-1
D gene: TRBD1
V gene: TRBV12-3/TRBV12-4
clone size: -
CDR3 protein: CASSFFGTGGSNEQFF
CDR3 DNA: TGTGCCAGCAGTTTTTTCGGGACAGGGGGGTCAAATGAGCAGTTCTTC

J gene: TRBJ2-3
D gene: -
V gene: TRBV15
clone size: few
CDR3 protein: CATSRGTVTDTQYF
CDR3 DNA: TGTGCCACCAGCAGAGGTACAGTCACAGATACGCAGTATTTT

J gene: TRBJ2-6
D gene: TRBD2
V gene: TRBV10-3
clone size: few
CDR3 protein: CAISGLAGGLSGANVLTF
CDR3 DNA: TGTGCCATCAGTGGCTTAGCGGGGGGCCTCTCTGGGGCCAACGTCCTGACTTTC

J gene: TRBJ1-1
D gene: TRBD1
V gene: TRBV7-2
clone size: few
CDR3 protein: CASRPPRTGLVGEAFF
CDR3 DNA: TGTGCCAGCCGGCCCCCGAGGACAGGGCTTGTTGGTGAAGCTTTCTTT